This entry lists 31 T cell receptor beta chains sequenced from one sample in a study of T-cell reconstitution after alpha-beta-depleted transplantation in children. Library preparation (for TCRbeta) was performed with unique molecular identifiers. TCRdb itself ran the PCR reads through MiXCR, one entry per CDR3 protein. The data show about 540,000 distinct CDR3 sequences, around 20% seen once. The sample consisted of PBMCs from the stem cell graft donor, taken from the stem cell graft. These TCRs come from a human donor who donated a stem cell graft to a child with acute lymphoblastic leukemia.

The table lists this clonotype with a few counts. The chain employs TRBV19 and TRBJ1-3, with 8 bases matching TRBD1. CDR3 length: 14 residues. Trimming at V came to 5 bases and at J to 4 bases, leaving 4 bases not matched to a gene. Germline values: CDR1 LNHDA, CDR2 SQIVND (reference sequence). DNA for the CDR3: TGTGCCAGTAGTGCGACAGGGGACGGAAACACCATATATTTT. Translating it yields CASSATGDGNTIYF.

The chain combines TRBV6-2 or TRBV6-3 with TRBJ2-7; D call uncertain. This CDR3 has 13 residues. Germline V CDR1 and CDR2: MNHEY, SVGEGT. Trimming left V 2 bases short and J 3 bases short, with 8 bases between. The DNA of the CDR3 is TGTGCCAGCAGTTACGGCGCGCGCTACGAGCAGTACTTC. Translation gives CASSYGARYEQYF.

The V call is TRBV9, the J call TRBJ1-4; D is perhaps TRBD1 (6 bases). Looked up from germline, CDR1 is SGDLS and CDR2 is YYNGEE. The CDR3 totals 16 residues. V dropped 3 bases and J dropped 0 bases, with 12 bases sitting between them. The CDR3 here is CASSAGGGSTNEKLFF. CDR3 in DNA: TGTGCCAGCAGCGCCGGGGGGGGCTCAACTAATGAAAAACTGTTTTTT.

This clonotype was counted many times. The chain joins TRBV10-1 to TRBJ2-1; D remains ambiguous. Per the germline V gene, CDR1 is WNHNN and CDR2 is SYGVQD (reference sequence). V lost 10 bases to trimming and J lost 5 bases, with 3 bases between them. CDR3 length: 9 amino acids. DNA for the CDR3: TGCGCCATCAACAATGAGCAGTTCTTC. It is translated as CAINNEQFF.

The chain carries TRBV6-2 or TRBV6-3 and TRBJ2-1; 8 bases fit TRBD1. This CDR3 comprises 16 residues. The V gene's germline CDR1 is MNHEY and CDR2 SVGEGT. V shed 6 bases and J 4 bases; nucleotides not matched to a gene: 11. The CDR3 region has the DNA TGTGCCAGCAGAGGACAGGGTCATCGGATATACAATGAGCAGTTCTTC. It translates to CASRGQGHRIYNEQFF.

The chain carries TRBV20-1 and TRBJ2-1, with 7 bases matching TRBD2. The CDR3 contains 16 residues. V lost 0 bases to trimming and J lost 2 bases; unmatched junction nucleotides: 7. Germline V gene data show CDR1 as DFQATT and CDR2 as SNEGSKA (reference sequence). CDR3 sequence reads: CSARDTTSPTYNEQFF. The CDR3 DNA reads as TGCAGTGCTAGAGATACGACTAGCCCAACCTACAATGAGCAGTTCTTC.

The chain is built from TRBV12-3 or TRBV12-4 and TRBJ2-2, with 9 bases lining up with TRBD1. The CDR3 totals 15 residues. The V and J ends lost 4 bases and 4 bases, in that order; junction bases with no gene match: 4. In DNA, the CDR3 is TGTGCCAGCAGTTCCACAGGGGGCACCACCGGGGAGCTGTTTTTT. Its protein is CASSSTGGTTGELFF.

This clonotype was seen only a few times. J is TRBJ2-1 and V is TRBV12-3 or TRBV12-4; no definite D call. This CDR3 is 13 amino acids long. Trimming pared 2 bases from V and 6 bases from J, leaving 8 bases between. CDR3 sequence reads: CASSLTTSNEQFF. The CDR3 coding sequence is TGTGCCAGCAGTTTAACGACGAGCAATGAGCAGTTCTTC.

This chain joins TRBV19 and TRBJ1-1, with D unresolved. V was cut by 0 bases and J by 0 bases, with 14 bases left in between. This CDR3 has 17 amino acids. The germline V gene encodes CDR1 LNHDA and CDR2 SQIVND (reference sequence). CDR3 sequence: CASSIDLRQSLNTEAFF. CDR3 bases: TGTGCCAGTAGTATAGATCTAAGGCAGTCCCTGAACACTGAAGCTTTCTTT.

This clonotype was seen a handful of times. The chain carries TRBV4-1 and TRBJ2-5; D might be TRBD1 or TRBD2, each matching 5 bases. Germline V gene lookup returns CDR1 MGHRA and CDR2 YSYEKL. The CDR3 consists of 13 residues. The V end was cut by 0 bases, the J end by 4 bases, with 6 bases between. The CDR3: CASSQEGVETQYF. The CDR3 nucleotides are TGCGCCAGCAGCCAAGAGGGGGTAGAGACCCAGTACTTC.

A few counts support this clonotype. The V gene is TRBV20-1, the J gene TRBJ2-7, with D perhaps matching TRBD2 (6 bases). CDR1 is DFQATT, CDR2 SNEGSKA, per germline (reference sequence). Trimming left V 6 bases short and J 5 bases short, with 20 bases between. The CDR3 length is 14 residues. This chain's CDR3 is CSAPTGGGHHEQYF. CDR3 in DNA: TGCAGTGCACCCACAGGAGGAGGGCACCACGAGCAGTACTTC.

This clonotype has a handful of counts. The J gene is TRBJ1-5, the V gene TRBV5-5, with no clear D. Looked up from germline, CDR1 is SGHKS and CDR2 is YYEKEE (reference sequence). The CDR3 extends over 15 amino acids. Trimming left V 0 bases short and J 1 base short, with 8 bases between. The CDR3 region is CASSLGHGSNQPQHF. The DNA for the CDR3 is TGTGCCAGCAGCTTGGGGCATGGGAGCAATCAGCCCCAGCATTTT.

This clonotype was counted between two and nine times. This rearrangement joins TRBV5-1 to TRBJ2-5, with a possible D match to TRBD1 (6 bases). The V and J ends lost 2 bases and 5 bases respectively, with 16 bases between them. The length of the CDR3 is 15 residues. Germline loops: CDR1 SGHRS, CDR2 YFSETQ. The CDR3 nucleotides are TGCGCCAGCAGCTTCAGGGGATTTTTAGGGGAGACCCAGTACTTC. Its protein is CASSFRGFLGETQYF.

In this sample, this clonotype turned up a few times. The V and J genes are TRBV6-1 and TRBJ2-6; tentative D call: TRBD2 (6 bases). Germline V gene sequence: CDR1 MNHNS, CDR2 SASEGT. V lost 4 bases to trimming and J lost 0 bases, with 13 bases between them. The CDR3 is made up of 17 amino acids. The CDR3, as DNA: TGTGCCAGCAGTGTTGTCGTCGGGAGCTCTGGGGCCAACGTCCTGACTTTC. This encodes CASSVVVGSSGANVLTF.

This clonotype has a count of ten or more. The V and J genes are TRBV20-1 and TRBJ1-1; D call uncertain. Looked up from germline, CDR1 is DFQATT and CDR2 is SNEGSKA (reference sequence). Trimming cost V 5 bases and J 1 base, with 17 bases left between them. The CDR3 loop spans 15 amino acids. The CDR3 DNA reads TGCAGTGCTGTGAAGTACGGACTAGGGAACACTGAAGCTTTCTTT. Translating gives CSAVKYGLGNTEAFF.

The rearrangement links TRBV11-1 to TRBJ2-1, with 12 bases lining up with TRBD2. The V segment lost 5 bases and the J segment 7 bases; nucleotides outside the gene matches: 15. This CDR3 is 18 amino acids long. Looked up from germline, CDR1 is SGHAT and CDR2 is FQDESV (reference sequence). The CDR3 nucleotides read TGTGCCAGCAGCCCGACCGTCATACTAGCGGGAGGCTTTAATGAGCAGTTCTTC. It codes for CASSPTVILAGGFNEQFF.

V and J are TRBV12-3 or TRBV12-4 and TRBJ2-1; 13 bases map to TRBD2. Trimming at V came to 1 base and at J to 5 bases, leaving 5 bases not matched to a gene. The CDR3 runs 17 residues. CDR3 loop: CASSLVLTSGRNNEQFF. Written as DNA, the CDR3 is TGTGCCAGCAGTTTAGTCCTGACTAGCGGGAGGAACAATGAGCAGTTCTTC.

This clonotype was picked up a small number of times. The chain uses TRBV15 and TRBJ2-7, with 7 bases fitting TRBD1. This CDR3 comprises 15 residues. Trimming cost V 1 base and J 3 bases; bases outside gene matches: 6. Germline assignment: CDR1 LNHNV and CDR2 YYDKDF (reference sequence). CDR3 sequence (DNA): TGTGCCACCAGCAGAGCACCGGGACAGAGCTACGAGCAGTACTTC. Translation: CATSRAPGQSYEQYF.

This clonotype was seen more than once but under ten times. The CDR3 DNA reads as TGCGCCAGCAGCGTGGTTCCCACTCGGGGGGCCCGTAATTCACCCCTCCACTTT. Translated, it gives CASSVVPTRGARNSPLHF. The chain carries TRBV5-1 and TRBJ1-6, with D maybe TRBD1 (6 bases). This CDR3 is built from 18 residues. Per the germline V gene, CDR1 is SGHRS and CDR2 is YFSETQ. The ends were cut back, 4 bases at V and 6 bases at J, with 23 bases in the middle.

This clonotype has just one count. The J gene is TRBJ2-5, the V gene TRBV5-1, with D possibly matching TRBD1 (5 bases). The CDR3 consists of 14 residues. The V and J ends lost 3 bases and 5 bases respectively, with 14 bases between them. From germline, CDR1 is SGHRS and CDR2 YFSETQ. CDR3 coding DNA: TGCGCCAGCAGCTCCTTCCGACAGACGGAGACCCAGTACTTC. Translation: CASSSFRQTETQYF.

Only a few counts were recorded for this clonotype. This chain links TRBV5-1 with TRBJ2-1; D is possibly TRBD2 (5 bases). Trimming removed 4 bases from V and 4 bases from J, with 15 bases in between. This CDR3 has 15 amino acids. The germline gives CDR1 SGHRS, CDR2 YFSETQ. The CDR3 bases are TGCGCCAGCAGCGTGGACTCTTTCGAGTACAATGAGCAGTTCTTC. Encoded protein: CASSVDSFEYNEQFF.

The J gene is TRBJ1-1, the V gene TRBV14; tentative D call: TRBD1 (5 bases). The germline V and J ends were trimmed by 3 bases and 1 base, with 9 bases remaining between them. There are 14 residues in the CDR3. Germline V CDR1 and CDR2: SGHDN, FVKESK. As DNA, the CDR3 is TGTGCCAGCAGCCACAGGGTAGGGAACACTGAAGCTTTCTTT. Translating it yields CASSHRVGNTEAFF.

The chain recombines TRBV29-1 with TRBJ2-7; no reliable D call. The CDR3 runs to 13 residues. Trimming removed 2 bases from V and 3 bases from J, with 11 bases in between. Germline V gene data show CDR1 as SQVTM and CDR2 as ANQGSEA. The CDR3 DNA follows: TGCAGCGTTGAATTAGGTACCCGCTACGAGCAGTACTTC. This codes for CSVELGTRYEQYF.

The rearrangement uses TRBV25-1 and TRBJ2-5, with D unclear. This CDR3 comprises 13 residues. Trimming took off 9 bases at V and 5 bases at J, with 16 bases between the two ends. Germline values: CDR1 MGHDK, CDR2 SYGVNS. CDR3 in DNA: TGTGCCAGTACCCCTTCCTGGTGGGAGACCCAGTACTTC. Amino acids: CASTPSWWETQYF.

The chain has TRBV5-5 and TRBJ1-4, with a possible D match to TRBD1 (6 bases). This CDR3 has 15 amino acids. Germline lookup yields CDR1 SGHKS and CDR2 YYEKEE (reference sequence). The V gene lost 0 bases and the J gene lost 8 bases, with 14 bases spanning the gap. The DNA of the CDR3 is TGTGCCAGCAGCTTGGAAGGCAGGGGAACAGAAAAACTGTTTTTT. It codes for CASSLEGRGTEKLFF. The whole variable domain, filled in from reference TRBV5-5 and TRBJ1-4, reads DAGVTQSPTHLIKTRGQQVTLRCSPISGHKSVSWYQQVLGQGPQFIFQYYEKEERGRGNFPDRFSARQFPNYSSELNVNALLLGDSALYLCASSLEGRGTEKLFFGSGTQLSVL.

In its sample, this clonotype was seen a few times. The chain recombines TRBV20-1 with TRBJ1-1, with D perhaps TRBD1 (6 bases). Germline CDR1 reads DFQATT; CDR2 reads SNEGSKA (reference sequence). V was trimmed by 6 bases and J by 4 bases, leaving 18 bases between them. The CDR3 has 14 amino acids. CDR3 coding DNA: TGCAGTGCAATTAAGGGGGTTGGGAGCACTGAAGCTTTCTTT. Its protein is CSAIKGVGSTEAFF.

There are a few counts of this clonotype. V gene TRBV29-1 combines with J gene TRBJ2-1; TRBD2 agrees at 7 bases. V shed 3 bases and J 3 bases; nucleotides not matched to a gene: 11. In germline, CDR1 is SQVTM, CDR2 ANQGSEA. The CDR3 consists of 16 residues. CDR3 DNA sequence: TGCAGCGTTGACTACGTAGCGGGCAGAGACTACAATGAGCAGTTCTTC. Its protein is CSVDYVAGRDYNEQFF.

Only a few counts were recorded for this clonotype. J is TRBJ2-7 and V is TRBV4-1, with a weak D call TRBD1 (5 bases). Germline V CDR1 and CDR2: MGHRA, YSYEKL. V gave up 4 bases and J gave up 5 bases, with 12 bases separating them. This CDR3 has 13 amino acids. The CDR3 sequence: CASSPRVSNEQYF. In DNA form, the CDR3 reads TGCGCCAGCAGCCCCAGGGTCTCGAACGAGCAGTACTTC.

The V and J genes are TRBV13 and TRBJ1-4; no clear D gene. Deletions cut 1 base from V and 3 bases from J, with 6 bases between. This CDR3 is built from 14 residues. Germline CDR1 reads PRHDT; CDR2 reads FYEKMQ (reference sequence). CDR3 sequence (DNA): TGTGCCAGCAGCTTAGACAAGCCTAATGAAAAACTGTTTTTT. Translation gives CASSLDKPNEKLFF.

CDR3 in amino acids: CASSLGGRSLETQYF. The CDR3 region has the DNA TGTGCCAGCAGCTTAGGAGGACGTTCTTTAGAGACCCAGTACTTC. This chain uses TRBV7-2 with TRBJ2-5; D unclear. The germline V gene encodes CDR1 SGHTA and CDR2 FQGNSA. With 1 base removed from V and 4 bases from J, the gap between germline ends came to 13 bases. This CDR3 comprises 15 residues.

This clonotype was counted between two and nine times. The CDR3 DNA is TGCAGTGCTAGAGATTTAACGAGCGGGAGGGTCAATGAGCAGTTCTTC. It is translated as CSARDLTSGRVNEQFF. V usage is TRBV20-1 and J usage is TRBJ2-1; 10 bases map to TRBD2. Per germline, CDR1 DFQATT and CDR2 SNEGSKA (reference sequence). Trimming removed 0 bases from V and 6 bases from J; junction bases left unmatched: 8. The CDR3 consists of 16 residues.